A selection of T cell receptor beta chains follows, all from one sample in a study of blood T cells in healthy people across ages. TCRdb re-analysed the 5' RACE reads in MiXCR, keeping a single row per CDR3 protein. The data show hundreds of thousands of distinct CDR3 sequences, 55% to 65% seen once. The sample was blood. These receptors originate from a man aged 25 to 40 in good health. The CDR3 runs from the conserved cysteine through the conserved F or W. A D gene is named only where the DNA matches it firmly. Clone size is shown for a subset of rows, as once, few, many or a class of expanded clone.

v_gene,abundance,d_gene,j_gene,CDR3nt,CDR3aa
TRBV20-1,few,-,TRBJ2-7,TGCAGTGCTGGTCCAACGACAGGTAGTGTCTACGAGCAGTACTTC,CSAGPTTGSVYEQYF
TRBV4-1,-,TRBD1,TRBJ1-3,TGCGCCAGCAGCCGCGGGACAGGGCCTGGAAACACCATATATTTT,CASSRGTGPGNTIYF
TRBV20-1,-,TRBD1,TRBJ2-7,TGCAGTGCTAGATTCACGACAGGGGAGAGCGAGCAGTACTTC,CSARFTTGESEQYF
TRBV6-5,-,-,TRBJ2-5,TGTGCCAGCAGCACGGGGGATAGGTGGGAGCAGTACTTC,CASSTGDRWEQYF
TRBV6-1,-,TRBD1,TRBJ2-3,TGTGCCAGCAGTGAGAAGACAGGGGGCGTGCTAGATACGCAGTATTTT,CASSEKTGGVLDTQYF
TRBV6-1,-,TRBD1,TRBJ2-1,TGTGCCATCATCCTGACGGACAGGGCTTACAATGAGCAGTTCTTC,CAIILTDRAYNEQFF
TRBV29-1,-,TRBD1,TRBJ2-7,TGCAGCGTTGAGATGACAGGGTACCCCCACGAGCAGTACTTC,CSVEMTGYPHEQYF
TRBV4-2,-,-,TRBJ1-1,TGTGCCAGCAGCCAAGAAGCCCAAATGAACACTGAAGCTTTCTTT,CASSQEAQMNTEAFF
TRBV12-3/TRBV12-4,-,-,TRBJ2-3,TGTGCCAGCAGAGCCAGGGGAAGCACAGATACGCAGTATTTT,CASRARGSTDTQYF
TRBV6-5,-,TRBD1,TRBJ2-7,TGTGCCAGCAGTTACCGGGGACAGGGCCACGAGCAGTACTTC,CASSYRGQGHEQYF
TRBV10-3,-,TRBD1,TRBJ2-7,TGTGCCATCAGCCCTCGAGGAACCGGGACAGGGGTTTGGGAGCAGTACTTC,CAISPRGTGTGVWEQYF
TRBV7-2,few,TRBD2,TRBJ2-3,TGTGCCAGCAGCTATTTTGGGACTAGCCCAGATACGCAGTATTTT,CASSYFGTSPDTQYF
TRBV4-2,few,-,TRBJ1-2,TGTGCCAGCAGCCAAGGGGACGGCTATTTTGGCTACACCTTC,CASSQGDGYFGYTF
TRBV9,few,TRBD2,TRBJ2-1,TGTGCCAGCAGCGTAGATAGAGCGGGGGGGTACAATGAGCAGTTCTTC,CASSVDRAGGYNEQFF
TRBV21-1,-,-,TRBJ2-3,TGTGCCAGCAGCAAAGAACAGGGGGGAGATACGCAGTATTTT,CASSKEQGGDTQYF
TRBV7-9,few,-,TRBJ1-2,TGTGCCAGCAGCGAAGGCGGAGGAGTAACCTATGGCTACACCTTC,CASSEGGGVTYGYTF
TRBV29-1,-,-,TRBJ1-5,TGCAGCGTTGGCGACAGAAACAATCAGCCCCAGCATTTT,CSVGDRNNQPQHF
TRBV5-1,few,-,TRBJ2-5,TGCGCCGGCAGCTTGCGCGGGCGGGAGACCCAGTACTTC,CAGSLRGRETQYF
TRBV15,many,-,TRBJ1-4,TGTGCCACCAGCCGGACATCCGAAAAACTGTTTTTT,CATSRTSEKLFF
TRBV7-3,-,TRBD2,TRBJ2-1,TGTGCCAGCAGCCGTGGTATGGTAGCGGGAGATGAGCAGTTCTTC,CASSRGMVAGDEQFF
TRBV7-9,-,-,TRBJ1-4,TGTGCCAGCAGCCTTGCCAGGGACAATGAAAAACTGTTTTTT,CASSLARDNEKLFF
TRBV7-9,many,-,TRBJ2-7,TGTGCCAGCAGCTTAGAATACGAGCAGTACTTC,CASSLEYEQYF
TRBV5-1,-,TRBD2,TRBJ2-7,TGCGCCAGCAGCCCGACTAGCGGAACCTACGAGCAGTACTTC,CASSPTSGTYEQYF
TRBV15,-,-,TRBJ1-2,TGTGCCACCAGCAGGGGTACAGGGATGGATGGCTACACCTTC,CATSRGTGMDGYTF
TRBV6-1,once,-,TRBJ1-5,TGTGCCAGCAATCTAGTGGAGAGGAATCAGCCCCAGCATTTT,CASNLVERNQPQHF
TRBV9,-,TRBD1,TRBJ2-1,TGTGCCAGCAGCGTCGGACAGGGGGCCAATGAGCAGTTCTTC,CASSVGQGANEQFF